This T cell receptor (beta chain) emerged from a study of cytomegalovirus exposure and HLA in healthy donors. Points from the study as a whole: Some TCR beta chains (over 150 of them) were listed as cytomegalovirus-associated. Subsequent analysis of the approximately 110 validation repertoires found a tendency for first-cohort TCR clusters to co-occur. A classifier reportedly called cytomegalovirus status with high sensitivity and specificity.

About this clone itself: What it recognizes is unknown. The same CDR3 also results from other DNA sequences found in this sample.

CDR1 and CDR2 from the germline V gene are SGHRS and YFSETQ. Trimming took 4 bases from V and 7 from J, leaving 15 bases between them. This CDR3 has 14 amino acids. The assay was immunoSEQ multiplex PCR, and TCRdb's table has in-frame clones only and misses some. The sample shows 250,000 to 400,000 clones, 88% of them seen only once. From the roughly 120-subject validation cohort, which was separate from the roughly 610-subject first cohort, the donors were drawn. V gene TRBV5-1 combines with J gene TRBJ1-5; maybe TRBD1 (5 bases). The TCR originated in a man aged 25 to 45 in good health and CMV-seronegative. The sequencing sample was made of PBMCs. The CDR3: CASSLEGAGQPQHF. CDR3 DNA: TGCGCCAGCAGCCTAGAAGGGGCCGGACAGCCCCAGCATTTT.